This TCR beta chain stems from a study of blood T cell repertoires in COVID-19. Study-level background: Samples came from the United States, Italy and Spain, spanning acute and convalescent COVID-19.

Losses at the gene ends were 4 bases for V and 5 bases for J; bases not matched to a gene: 3. Germline CDR1 is SGHAT and CDR2 is FQDESV (reference sequence). This CDR3 contains 15 residues. Sequenced by immunoSEQ multiplex PCR; TCRdb stores in-frame clones only, minus some. The sample has 150,000 to 180,000 clones; more than 85% are singletons. The gene calls are TRBV11-1 and TRBJ2-3; TRBD2 aligns across 13 bases. This sequence originates from a woman aged 70 to 79 with acute or convalescent COVID-19. The sequenced material came from peripheral blood. CDR3 sequence: CASSWTSGGKDTQYF. CDR3 nucleotide sequence: TGTGCCAGCAGCTGGACTAGCGGGGGTAAAGATACGCAGTATTTT.